This T cell receptor (beta chain) was captured in a study of T cell responses to AZD1222 COVID-19 vaccine. Study background: Analyses pooled second doses at about 4 or about 12 weeks.

The data were produced by immunoSEQ multiplex PCR, yet TCRdb's version contains in-frame clones alone and is incomplete. The repertoire holds about 110,000 clones, with 90% to 95% as singletons. Germline CDR1 reads LGHDT; CDR2 reads YNNKEL (reference sequence). CDR3 length equals 15 residues. V was clipped by 5 bases and J by 0 bases, with 13 bases between them. The chain uses TRBV3-1 (or the pseudogene TRBV3-2) and TRBJ1-2, with D possibly TRBD1 on 6 matching bases. Sequenced here: peripheral blood, sampled on day 0 of AZD1222 vaccination. The origin of this receptor is an adult in good health. The CDR3 sequence: CASSSRTDSNYGYTF. CDR3 in DNA: TGTGCCAGCAGCTCCCGGACAGATTCTAACTATGGCTACACCTTC.